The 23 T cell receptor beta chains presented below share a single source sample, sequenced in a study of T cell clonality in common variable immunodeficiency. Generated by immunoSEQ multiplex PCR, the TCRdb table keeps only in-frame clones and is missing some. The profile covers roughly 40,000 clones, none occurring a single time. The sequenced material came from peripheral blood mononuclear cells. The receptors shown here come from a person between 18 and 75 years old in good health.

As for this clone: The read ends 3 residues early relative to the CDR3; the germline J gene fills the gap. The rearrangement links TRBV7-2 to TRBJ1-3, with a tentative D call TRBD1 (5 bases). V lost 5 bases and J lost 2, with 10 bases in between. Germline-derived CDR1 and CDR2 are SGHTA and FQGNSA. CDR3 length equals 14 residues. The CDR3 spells CASSRRVAGNTIYF. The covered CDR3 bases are TGTGCCAGCAGCCGCAGGGTAGCTGGAAACACC.

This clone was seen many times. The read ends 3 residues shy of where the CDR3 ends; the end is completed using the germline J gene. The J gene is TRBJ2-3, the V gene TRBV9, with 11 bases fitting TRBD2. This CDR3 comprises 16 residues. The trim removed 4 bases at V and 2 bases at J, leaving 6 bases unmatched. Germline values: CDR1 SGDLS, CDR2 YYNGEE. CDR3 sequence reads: CASSTLAGGVTDTQYF. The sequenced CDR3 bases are TGTGCCAGCAGCACCCTAGCGGGGGGTGTCACAGATACG.

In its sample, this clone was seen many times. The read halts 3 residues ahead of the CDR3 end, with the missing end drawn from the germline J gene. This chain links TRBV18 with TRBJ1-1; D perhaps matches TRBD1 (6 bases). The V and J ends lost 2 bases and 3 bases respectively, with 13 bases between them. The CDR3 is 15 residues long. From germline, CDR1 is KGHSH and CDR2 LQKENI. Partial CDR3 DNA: TGTGCCAGCTCACCAACTACAGGGTTGGACACTGAA. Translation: CASSPTTGLDTE. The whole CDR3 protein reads CASSPTTGLDTEAFF.

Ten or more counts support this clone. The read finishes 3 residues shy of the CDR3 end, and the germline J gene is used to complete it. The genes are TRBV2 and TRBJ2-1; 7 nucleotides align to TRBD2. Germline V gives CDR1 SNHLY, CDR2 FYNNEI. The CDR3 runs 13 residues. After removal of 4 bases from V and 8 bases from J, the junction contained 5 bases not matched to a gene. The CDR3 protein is CASSVVGGYEQFF. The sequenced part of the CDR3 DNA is TGTGCCAGCAGTGTGGTGGGGGGGTATGAG. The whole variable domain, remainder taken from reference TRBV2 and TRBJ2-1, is EPEVTQTPSHQVTQMGQEVILRCVPISNHLYFYWYRQILGQKVEFLVSFYNNEISEKSEIFDDQFSVERPDGSNFTLKIRSTKLEDSAMYFCASSVVGGYEQFFGPGTRLTVL.

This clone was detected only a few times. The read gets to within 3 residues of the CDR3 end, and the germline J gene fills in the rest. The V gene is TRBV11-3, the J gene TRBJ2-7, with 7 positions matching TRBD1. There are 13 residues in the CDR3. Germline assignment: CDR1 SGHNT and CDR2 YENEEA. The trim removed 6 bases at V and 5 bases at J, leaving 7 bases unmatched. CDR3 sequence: CASSRAGGDEQYF. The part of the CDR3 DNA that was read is TGTGCCAGCAGTCGGGCAGGGGGTGACGAG.

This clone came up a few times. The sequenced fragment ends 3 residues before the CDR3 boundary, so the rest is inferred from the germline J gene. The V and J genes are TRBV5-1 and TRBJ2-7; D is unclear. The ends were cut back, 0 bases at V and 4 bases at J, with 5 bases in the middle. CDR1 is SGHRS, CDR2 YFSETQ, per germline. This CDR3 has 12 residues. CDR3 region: CASSLGRYEQYF. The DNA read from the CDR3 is TGCGCCAGCAGCTTGGGTCGGTACGAG.

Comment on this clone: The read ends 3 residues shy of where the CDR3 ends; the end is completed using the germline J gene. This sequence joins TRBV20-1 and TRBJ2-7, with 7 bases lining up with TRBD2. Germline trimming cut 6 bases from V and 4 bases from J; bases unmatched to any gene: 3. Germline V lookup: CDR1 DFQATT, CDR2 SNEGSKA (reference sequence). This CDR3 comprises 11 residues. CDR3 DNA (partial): TGCAGTGCCGGGGGGAATTACGAG. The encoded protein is CSAGGNYE. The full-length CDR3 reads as CSAGGNYEQYF.

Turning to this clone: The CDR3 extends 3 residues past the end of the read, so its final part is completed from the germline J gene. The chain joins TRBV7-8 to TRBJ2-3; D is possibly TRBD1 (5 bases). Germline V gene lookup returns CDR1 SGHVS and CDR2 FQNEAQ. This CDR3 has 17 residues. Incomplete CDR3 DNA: TGTGCCAGCAGCTCCCTAGGATCAGGGTTATTTGGAGAGACG. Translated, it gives CASSSLGSGLFGET. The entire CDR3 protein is CASSSLGSGLFGETQYF.

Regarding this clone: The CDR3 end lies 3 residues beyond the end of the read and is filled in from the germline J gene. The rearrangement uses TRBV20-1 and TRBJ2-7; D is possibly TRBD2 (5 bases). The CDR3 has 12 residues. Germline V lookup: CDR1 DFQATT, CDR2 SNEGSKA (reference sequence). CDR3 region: CSARGLSYEQYF. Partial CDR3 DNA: TGCAGCGCTCGGGGTTTATCCTACGAG.

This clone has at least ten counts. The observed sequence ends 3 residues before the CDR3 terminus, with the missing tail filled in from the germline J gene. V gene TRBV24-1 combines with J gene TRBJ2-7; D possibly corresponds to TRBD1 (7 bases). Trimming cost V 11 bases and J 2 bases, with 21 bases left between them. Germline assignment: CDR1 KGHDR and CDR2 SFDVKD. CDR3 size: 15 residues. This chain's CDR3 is CASGTEAYLPYEQYF. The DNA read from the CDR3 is TGTGCCAGCGGGACAGAAGCATACCTCCCCTACGAG.

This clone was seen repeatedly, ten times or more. CDR3: CASSLDSRGETQYF. Incomplete CDR3 DNA: TGTGCCAGCAGCTTGGACAGTCGCGGGGAGACC. The V gene is TRBV7-9, the J gene TRBJ2-5, with TRBD1 as a possible D gene (6 bases). The DNA ends 3 residues before the CDR3 does, and the rest of the CDR3 is filled in from the germline J gene. This CDR3 has 14 amino acids. Per the germline V gene, CDR1 is SEHNR and CDR2 is FQNEAQ (reference sequence). The V end was cut by 3 bases, the J end by 5 bases, with 13 bases between.

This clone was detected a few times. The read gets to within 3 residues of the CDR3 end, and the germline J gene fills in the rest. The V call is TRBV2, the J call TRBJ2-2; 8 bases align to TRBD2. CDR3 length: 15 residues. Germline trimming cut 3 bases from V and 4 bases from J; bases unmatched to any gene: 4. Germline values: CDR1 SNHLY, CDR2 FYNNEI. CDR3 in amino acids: CASSEIAGFTGELFF. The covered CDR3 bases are TGTGCCAGCAGTGAGATAGCGGGATTCACCGGGGAG.

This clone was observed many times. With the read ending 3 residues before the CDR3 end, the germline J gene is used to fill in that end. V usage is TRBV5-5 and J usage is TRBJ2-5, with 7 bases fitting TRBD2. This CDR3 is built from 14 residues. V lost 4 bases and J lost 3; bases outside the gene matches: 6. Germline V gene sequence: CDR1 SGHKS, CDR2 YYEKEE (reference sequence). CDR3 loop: CASSPGLWKETQYF. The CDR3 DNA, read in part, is TGTGCCAGCAGCCCGGGACTATGGAAAGAGACC.

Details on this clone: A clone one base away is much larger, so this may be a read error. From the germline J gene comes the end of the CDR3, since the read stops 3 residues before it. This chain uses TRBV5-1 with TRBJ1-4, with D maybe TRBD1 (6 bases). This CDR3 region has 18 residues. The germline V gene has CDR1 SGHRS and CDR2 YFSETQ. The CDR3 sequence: CASSLVATGTSGANVLFF. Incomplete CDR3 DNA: TGCGCCAGCAGCTTGGTGGCGACAGGAACCTCTGGGGCCAACGTA.

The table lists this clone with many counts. The CDR3 sequence: CASSLSGGGNEQFF. The covered CDR3 bases are TGTGCCAGCAGCTTGTCCGGGGGGGGCAATGAG. The chain has TRBV7-3 and TRBJ2-1, with 8 bases that match TRBD2. The CDR3 goes on 3 residues after the read ends, and that part is filled in from the germline J gene. Germline trimming cut 3 bases from V and 6 bases from J; bases unmatched to any gene: 4. The CDR3 contains 14 residues. Per germline, CDR1 SGHTA and CDR2 FQGTGA.

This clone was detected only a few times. CDR3 protein: CASSSKKGIDNEQFF. The CDR3 bases that were read are TGTGCCAGCAGCTCAAAGAAGGGTATCGACAATGAG. The chain is built from TRBV7-9 and TRBJ2-1, with unresolved D. The CDR3 end is not reached by the read, which stops 3 residues before it; the germline J gene fills it in. Germline CDR1 SEHNR, CDR2 FQNEAQ (reference sequence). The CDR3 contains 15 residues. Trimming removed 4 bases from V and 5 bases from J, with 15 bases in between.

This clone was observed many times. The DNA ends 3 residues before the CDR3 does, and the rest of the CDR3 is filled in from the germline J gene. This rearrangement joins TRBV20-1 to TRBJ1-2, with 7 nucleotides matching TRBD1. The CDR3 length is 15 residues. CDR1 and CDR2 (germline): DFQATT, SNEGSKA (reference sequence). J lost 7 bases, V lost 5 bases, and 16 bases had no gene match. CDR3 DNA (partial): TGCAGTGCTCCACTACAGACAGGGTTAAAGGGTGGC. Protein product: CSAPLQTGLKGG. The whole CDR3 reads CSAPLQTGLKGGYTF.

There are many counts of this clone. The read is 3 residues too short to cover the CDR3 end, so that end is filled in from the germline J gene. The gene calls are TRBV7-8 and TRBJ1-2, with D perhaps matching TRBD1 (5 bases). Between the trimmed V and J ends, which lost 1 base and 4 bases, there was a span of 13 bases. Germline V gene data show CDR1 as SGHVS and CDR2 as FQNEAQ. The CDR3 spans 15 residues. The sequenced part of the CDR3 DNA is TGTGCCAGCAGCTTAGAGCTGAGACAGAGCTATGGC. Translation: CASSLELRQSYG. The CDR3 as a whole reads CASSLELRQSYGYTF.

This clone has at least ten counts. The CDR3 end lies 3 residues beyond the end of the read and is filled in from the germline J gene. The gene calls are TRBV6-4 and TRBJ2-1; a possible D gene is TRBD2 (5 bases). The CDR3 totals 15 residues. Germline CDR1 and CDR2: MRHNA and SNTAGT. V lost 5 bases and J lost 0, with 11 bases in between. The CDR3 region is CASSQAESSYNEQFF. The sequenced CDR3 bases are TGTGCCAGCAGTCAAGCGGAGAGCTCCTACAATGAG.

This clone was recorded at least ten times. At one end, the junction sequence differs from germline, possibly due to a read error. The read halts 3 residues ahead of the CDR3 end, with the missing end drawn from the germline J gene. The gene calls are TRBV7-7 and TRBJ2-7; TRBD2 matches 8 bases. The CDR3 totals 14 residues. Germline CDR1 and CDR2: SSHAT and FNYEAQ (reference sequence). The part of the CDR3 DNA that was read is TGTGCTAGCAGCTTAGGGCTAGCGGGTTACGAG. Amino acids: CASSLGLAGYE. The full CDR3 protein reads CASSLGLAGYEQYF. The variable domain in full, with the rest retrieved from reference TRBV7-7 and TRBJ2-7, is GAGVSQSPRYKVTKRGQDVTLRCDPISSHATLYWYQQALGQGPEFLTYFNYEAQPDKSGLPSDRFSAERPEGSISTLTIQRTEQRDSAMYRCASSLGLAGYEQYFGPGTRLTVT.

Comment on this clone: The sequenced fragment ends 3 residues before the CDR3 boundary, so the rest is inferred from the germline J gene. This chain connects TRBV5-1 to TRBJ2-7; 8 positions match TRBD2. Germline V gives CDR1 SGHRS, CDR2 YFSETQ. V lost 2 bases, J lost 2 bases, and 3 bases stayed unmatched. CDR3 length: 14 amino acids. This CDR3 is CASSLVAGTYEQYF. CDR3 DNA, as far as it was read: TGCGCCAGCAGCTTAGTAGCGGGGACCTACGAG.

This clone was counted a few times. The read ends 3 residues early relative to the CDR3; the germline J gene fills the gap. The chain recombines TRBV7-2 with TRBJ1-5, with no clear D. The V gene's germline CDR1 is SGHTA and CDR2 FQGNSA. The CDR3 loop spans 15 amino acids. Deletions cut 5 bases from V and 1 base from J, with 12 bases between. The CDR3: CASSTDSISNQPQHF. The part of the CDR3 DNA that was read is TGTGCCAGCAGCACTGACTCCATCAGCAATCAGCCC.

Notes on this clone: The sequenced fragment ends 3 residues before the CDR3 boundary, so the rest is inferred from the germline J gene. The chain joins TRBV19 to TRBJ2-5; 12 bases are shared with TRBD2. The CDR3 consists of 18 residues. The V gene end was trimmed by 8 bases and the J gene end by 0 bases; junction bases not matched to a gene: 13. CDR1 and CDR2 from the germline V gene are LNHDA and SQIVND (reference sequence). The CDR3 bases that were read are TGTGCCAGTCGTACCATAACCGGACTAGCGGGGTACCAAGAGACC. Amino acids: CASRTITGLAGYQET. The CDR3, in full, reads CASRTITGLAGYQETQYF.